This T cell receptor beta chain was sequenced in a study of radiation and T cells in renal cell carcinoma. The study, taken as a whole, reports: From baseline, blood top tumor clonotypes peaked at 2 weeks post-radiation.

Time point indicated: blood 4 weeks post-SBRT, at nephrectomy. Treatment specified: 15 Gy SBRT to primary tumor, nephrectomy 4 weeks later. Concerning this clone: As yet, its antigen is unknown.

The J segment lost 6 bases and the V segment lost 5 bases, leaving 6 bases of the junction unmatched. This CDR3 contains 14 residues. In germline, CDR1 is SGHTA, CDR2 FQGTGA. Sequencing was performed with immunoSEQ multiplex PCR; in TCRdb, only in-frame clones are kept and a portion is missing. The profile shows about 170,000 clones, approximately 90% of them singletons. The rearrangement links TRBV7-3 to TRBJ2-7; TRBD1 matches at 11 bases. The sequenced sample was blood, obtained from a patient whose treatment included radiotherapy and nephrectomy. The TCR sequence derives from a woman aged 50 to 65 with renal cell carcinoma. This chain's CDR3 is CASSPRTGGAEQYF. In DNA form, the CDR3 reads TGTGCCAGCAGCCCCCGGACAGGGGGCGCCGAGCAGTACTTC.